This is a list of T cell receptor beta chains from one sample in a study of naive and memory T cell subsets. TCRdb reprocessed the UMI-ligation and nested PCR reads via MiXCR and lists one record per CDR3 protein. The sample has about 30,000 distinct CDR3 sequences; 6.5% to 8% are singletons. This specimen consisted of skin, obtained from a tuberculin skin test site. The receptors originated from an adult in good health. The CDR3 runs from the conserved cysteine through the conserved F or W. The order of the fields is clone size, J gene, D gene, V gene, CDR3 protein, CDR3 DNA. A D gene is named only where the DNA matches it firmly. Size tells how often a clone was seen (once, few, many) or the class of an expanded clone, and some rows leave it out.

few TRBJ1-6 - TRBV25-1 CASNGGGNNSPLHF TGTGCCAGCAACGGAGGGGGTAATAATTCACCCCTCCACTTT
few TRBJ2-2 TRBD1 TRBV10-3 CAISEPRDRGLVGELFF TGTGCCATCAGTGAGCCCCGGGACAGGGGTCTGGTCGGGGAGCTGTTTTTT
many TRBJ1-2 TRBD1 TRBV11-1 CASSETGRVGNGYTF TGTGCCAGCAGCGAGACAGGGAGAGTTGGCAATGGCTACACCTTC
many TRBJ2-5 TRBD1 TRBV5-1 CASSFSPGQEETQYF TGCGCCAGCAGCTTTTCCCCCGGACAGGAAGAGACCCAGTACTTC
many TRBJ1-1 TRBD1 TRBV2 CASTRTGTGRNTEAFF TGTGCCAGCACCCGGACCGGGACAGGCCGGAACACTGAAGCTTTCTTT
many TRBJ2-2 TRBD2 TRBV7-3 CASSPTSGGRNTGELFF TGTGCCAGCAGCCCGACTAGCGGGGGCCGGAACACCGGGGAGCTGTTTTTT
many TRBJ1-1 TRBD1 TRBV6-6 CASSYRTGGEGRDTEAFF TGTGCCAGCAGTTACAGGACAGGGGGCGAGGGGCGGGACACTGAAGCTTTCTTT
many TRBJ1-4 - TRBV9 CASSESTGRTNEKLFF TGTGCCAGCAGCGAAAGTACAGGGCGCACTAATGAAAAACTGTTTTTT
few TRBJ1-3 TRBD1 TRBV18 CASSPPKGQRSGNTIYF TGTGCCAGCTCCCCTCCGAAGGGACAGCGCTCTGGAAACACCATATATTTT
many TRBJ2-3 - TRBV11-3 CASSLGGHRADTQYF TGTGCCAGCAGCTTAGGGGGACACCGAGCCGATACGCAGTATTTT
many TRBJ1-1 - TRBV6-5 CASSYGAANTEAFF TGTGCCAGCAGTTACGGAGCGGCGAACACTGAAGCTTTCTTT
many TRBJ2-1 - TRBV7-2 CASSPGPQNNEQFF TGTGCCAGCAGCCCGGGACCGCAGAACAATGAGCAGTTCTTC
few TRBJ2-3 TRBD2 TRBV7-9 CASSSSGGAPDTQYF TGTGCCAGCAGCTCTAGCGGGGGGGCCCCAGATACGCAGTATTTT
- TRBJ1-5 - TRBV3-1 CASSQDSRGSLPQHF TGTGCCAGCAGCCAAGATTCAAGGGGAAGTTTACCCCAGCATTTT
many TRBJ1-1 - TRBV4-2 CASSQAVQTEAFF TGTGCCAGCAGCCAAGCCGTTCAGACTGAAGCTTTCTTT
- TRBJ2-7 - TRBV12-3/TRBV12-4 CASSLGVFEQYF TGTGCCAGCAGTTTAGGGGTTTTTGAGCAGTACTTC
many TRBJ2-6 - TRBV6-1 CASRGGGSGANVLTF TGTGCCAGCAGAGGGGGGGGCTCTGGGGCCAACGTCCTGACTTTC
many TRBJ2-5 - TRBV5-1 CASQLSESTQYF TGCGCCAGCCAACTCTCGGAGTCGACCCAGTACTTC
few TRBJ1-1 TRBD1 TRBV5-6 CASSGTGTNTEAFF TGTGCCAGCAGCGGGACAGGGACGAACACTGAAGCTTTCTTT
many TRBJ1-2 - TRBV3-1 CASSSDWTSPLYGYTF TGTGCCAGCAGCTCCGACTGGACAAGCCCGCTCTATGGCTACACCTTC
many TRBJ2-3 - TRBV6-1 CASVLAGGTDTQYF TGTGCCAGCGTCTTGGCAGGGGGCACAGATACGCAGTATTTT
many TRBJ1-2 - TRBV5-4 CASSLLGGYGYTF TGTGCCAGCAGCTTGCTCGGAGGCTATGGCTACACCTTC
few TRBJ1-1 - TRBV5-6 CASAGVTEAFF TGTGCCAGCGCAGGGGTCACTGAAGCTTTCTTT
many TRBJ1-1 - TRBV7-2 CASSLDRTDEAFF TGTGCCAGCAGCTTAGATAGGACAGACGAAGCTTTCTTT
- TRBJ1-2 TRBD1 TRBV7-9 CASSFRDRPNYGYTF TGTGCCAGCAGCTTCCGGGACAGACCTAACTATGGCTACACCTTC
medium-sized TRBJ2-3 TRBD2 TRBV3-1 CASSAWTSGNTDTQYF TGTGCCAGCAGCGCATGGACTAGCGGGAACACAGATACGCAGTATTTT
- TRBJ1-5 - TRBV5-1 CASSPGTGNQPQHF TGCGCCAGCAGCCCGGGGACGGGGAATCAGCCCCAGCATTTT
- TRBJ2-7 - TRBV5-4 CASSFDGESYEQYF TGTGCCAGCAGCTTTGATGGGGAGTCCTACGAGCAGTACTTC
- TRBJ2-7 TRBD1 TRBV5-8 CASSFDRGYEQYF TGTGCCAGCAGCTTCGACAGGGGCTACGAGCAGTACTTC
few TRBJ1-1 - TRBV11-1 CASSLHRSNTEAFF TGTGCCAGCAGCCTGCACAGGAGTAACACTGAAGCTTTCTTT
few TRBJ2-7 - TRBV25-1 CASSSFDSYSYEQYF TGTGCCAGCAGTTCATTCGACTCCTACTCCTACGAGCAGTACTTC
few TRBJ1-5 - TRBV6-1 CASIPVSYSNQPQHF TGTGCCAGCATCCCCGTGTCTTATAGCAATCAGCCCCAGCATTTT
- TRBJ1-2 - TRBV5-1 CASSKRQGYGYTF TGCGCCAGCAGCAAACGACAAGGCTATGGCTACACCTTC
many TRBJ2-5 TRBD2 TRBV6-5 CASSSPGGGETQYF TGTGCCAGCAGTTCTCCGGGGGGAGGAGAGACCCAGTACTTC
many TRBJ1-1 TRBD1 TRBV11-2 CASSRPNRGSHTEAFF TGTGCCAGCAGCCGCCCAAACAGGGGCTCACACACTGAAGCTTTCTTT
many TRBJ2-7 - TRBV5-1 CASSLVGGSSYEQYF TGCGCCAGCAGCTTGGTTGGAGGGAGCTCCTACGAGCAGTACTTC
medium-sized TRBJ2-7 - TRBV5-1 CASSLDRGYEQYF TGCGCCAGCAGCTTGGACCGGGGGTACGAGCAGTACTTC
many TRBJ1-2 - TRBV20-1 CSARDRGRTNYGYTF TGCAGTGCTAGAGATCGAGGACGGACTAACTATGGCTACACCTTC
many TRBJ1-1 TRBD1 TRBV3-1 CASSRGQGVNTEAFF TGTGCCAGCAGCCGAGGACAGGGTGTGAACACTGAAGCTTTCTTT
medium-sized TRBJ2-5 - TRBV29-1 CSVEGREETQYF TGCAGCGTTGAAGGAAGGGAAGAGACCCAGTACTTC
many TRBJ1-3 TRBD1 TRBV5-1 CASSGTGNSGNTIYF TGCGCCAGCAGCGGGACAGGTAACTCTGGAAACACCATATATTTT
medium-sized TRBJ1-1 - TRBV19 CASSSPPRDGTEAFF TGTGCCAGTAGCTCGCCGCCAAGGGATGGCACTGAAGCTTTCTTT
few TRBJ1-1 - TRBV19 CASSIIGTPNGAFF TGTGCCAGTAGTATAATCGGGACCCCTAACGGAGCTTTCTTT